This T cell receptor beta chain was sequenced for a study of blood T cell repertoires in COVID-19. Turning to the study itself: The United States, Italy and Spain were the sources of the acute and convalescent COVID-19 samples.

The germline V gene encodes CDR1 MNHEY and CDR2 SVGAGI. Trimming cost V 6 bases and J 3 bases; bases outside gene matches: 4. The CDR3 extends over 15 amino acids. Measured with immunoSEQ multiplex PCR; TCRdb has only the in-frame clones, and not every one. The sample consists of hundreds of thousands of clones, around 85% of them appearing once. Those who participated ranged in age from about 18 to 89 years and resided in under 25 US areas. Participants reported their clinical history, and cohort assignment relied on those reports. This chain links TRBV6-5 with TRBJ2-1; 11 bases fit TRBD2. Sequences were obtained from PBMCs or T cells enriched from blood (not recorded which). The TCR sequence derives from a woman aged 40 to 50 who had recovered from COVID-19. The CDR3 loop is CASRVAGGLYNEQFF. In nucleotides, the CDR3 is TGTGCCAGCAGGGTAGCGGGAGGGCTCTACAATGAGCAGTTCTTC.